This TCR beta chain stems from a study of neurological immune-mediated disorders. This clonotype was recorded at least ten times. With 10-nucleotide random UMIs included, cDNA was synthesized by 5'RACE. TCRdb called the 5' RACE reads again in MiXCR, with one record for every CDR3 protein. The sample shows 60,000 or so distinct CDR3 sequences, about an eighth of them seen only once. V was trimmed by 6 bases and J by 3 bases, leaving 2 bases between them. The CDR3 length is 10 residues. Germline V gene data show CDR1 as MDHEN and CDR2 as SYDVKM. It was blood bank volunteers in Maryland, USA who made up the healthy controls.

V is TRBV28 and J is TRBJ1-1; D remains ambiguous. The sequencing sample was made of PBMCs. The TCR originated in a man between 60 and 70 years old in good health. The CDR3 sequence is CASRDTEAFF. The DNA for the CDR3 is TGTGCCAGCAGAGACACTGAAGCTTTCTTT.